This T cell receptor beta chain was retrieved from a study of siplizumab effects on memory and regulatory T cells. TCRdb's copy holds only in-frame clones and misses some; the assay was immunoSEQ multiplex PCR. The sample lists 75,000 to 100,000 clones; just under 95% were seen once. The V end lost 9 bases, the J end lost 0 bases, and 24 bases lay between the germline ends. The CDR3 is 17 residues long. Sequencing was carried out using non-Treg CD4+ T cells sorted from blood. The clonotype originates from a human donor in good health. The chain links TRBV5-3 to TRBJ1-2, with D uncertain. TRBV5-3 is given ORF status, its function remaining uncertain. Here the CDR3 DNA reads TGTGCCACGCGGTCAGAGGGTAATGTGTCGACTAACTATGGCTACACCTTC. It is translated as CATRSEGNVSTNYGYTF.